A single TCR beta chain is shown here with its context. Its matching antigen is unknown. The V and J ends lost 1 base and 10 bases, in that order; junction bases with no gene match: 2. From germline, CDR1 is LGHNT and CDR2 FRNRAP. This CDR3 is built from 12 residues. This sample was included in a study of CD8+ T cells in alopecia areata. Study-level background: The study gave treated patients oral tofacitinib at 5 to 10 mg twice daily. Notes on the study in general: Scalp sample data also include resident alphabeta T cells from normal skin. Elevated clonality characterized lesional scalp relative to normal scalp, particularly in alopecia totalis/universalis.

Once RNA had been extracted, it was reverse transcribed into cDNA to act as the sequencing template. Here immunoSEQ multiplex PCR was the method, and the copy in TCRdb shows in-frame clones only, minus some. The sample contains approximately 54,000 clones, approximately 96% of which appear only once. Sequencing used CD8+ T cells sorted from blood, obtained at week 0. The sequence was collected from a human donor with alopecia areata. This chain uses TRBV12-5 with TRBJ1-2, with TRBD1 matching over 8 bases. CDR3 region: CASGLGQGSYTF. CDR3 nucleotide sequence: TGTGCTAGTGGTTTGGGACAGGGGTCCTACACCTTC.